This note documents a single T cell receptor (beta chain) sequence. What it recognizes is unknown. Via MiXCR, TCRdb re-called the reads, giving one row per CDR3 protein. Found here are fewer than 300,000 distinct CDR3 sequences, about 25% of them singletons; the top ten hold 14%. This entry comes from a study of T cell repertoires in cytomegalovirus infection. Study as a whole: Public TCR beta signature analysis indicated the presence of both CMV infection and matching HLA type.

Findings and limits, study-wide: HLA-C-restricted CMV clonotypes gave the most frequent clonotype in two of eight donors.

Per germline, CDR1 DFQATT and CDR2 SNEGSKA (reference sequence). This CDR3 spans 15 amino acids. Sequencing used PBMCs. The receptor was isolated from a human donor in good health (CMV status not recorded). Some clones in this sample may be carry-over from other donors' samples. The chain couples TRBV20-1 to TRBJ1-6; D is uncertain. The CDR3 is CSGRPLSSYNSPLHF. The CDR3 DNA reads as TGCAGCGGACGGCCCTTAAGCTCCTATAATTCACCCCTCCACTTT.